The clone carrying this TCR beta chain was found once. CDR1 is MDHEN, CDR2 SYDVKM, per germline. Trimming took 2 bases from V and 8 from J, leaving 12 bases between them. The CDR3 is 14 amino acids. The sample is drawn from a study of shared clonotypes between healthy human individuals. Sorted-subset replicate PCR reactions contained roughly 200 ng DNA, corresponding to around 30,000 T cell genomes. Some clones are missing from TCRdb's copy, which holds only in-frame ones; the method was immunoSEQ multiplex PCR. The table shows around 2,000,000 clones, with about 95% occurring only once. CD8 cells regarded as naive lacked CD45RO, were positively chosen for CCR7, and omitted terminally differentiated effector memory CD45RA+ cells.

This chain links TRBV28 with TRBJ1-4; D gene ambiguous. The TCR originated in a man aged 18 to 30 in good health. Material: naive CD8+ T cells sorted from blood. CDR3 DNA: TGTGCCAGCAGTTTAAGCGAATTGGGGGAAAAACTGTTTTTT. As protein: CASSLSELGEKLFF.